Presented here are 16 T cell receptor beta chains from one specimen sequenced in a study of T cells expressing NK-cell markers. No DNA is given; TCRdb re-called the 5' RACE reads and lists each CDR3 protein once. The ten most abundant clones cover less than 65% of a sample with tens of thousands of distinct CDR3 sequences. The specimen was blood T cells: a sorted CD56 or NKG2C T cell subset, CD4+ or CD8+ T cells, or bulk PBMC T cells (not recorded which). The receptors originated from a woman between 18 and 69 years old in good health.

This chain connects TRBV24-1 to TRBJ2-3; TCRdb's D call, TRBD2, is unchecked because there is no DNA. Looked up from germline, CDR1 is KGHDR and CDR2 is SFDVKD. The CDR3 totals 17 residues. CDR3 loop: CATSDLQRSLYTDTQYF.

The CDR3 sequence: CASSPEDRFFNTEAFF. The chain couples TRBV5-1 to TRBJ1-1. Germline CDR1 SGHRS, CDR2 YFSETQ. The CDR3 loop spans 16 amino acids.

This chain uses TRBV10-3 with TRBJ1-2. The CDR3 consists of 14 residues. Germline V CDR1 and CDR2: ENHRY, SYGVKD. CDR3 in amino acids: CAISESPANYGYTF.

The genes are TRBV27 and TRBJ2-1; TCRdb outputs TRBD1, but without DNA this stays unchecked. Looked up from germline, CDR1 is MNHEY and CDR2 is SMNVEV (reference sequence). The CDR3 extends over 15 amino acids. The CDR3 protein is CASSPGTYAYNEQFF.

The J gene is TRBJ2-7, the V gene TRBV12-5. Looked up from germline, CDR1 is LGHNT and CDR2 is FRNRAP. The CDR3 consists of 12 residues. CDR3 protein: CASGFGRREQYF.

The chain employs TRBV28 and TRBJ2-3; TCRdb indicates TRBD2, and absent DNA this call remains unverified. Germline assignment: CDR1 MDHEN and CDR2 SYDVKM. The CDR3 is made up of 15 amino acids. This chain's CDR3 is CASSQRESSTDTQYF.

The J gene is TRBJ2-2, the V gene TRBV4-1. CDR3 length: 14 amino acids. The germline CDR1 and CDR2 sequences are MGHRA and YSYEKL. The CDR3 here is CASSQASFSGELFF.

The rearrangement uses TRBV5-1 and TRBJ2-7. The CDR3 consists of 14 residues. Per the germline V gene, CDR1 is SGHRS and CDR2 is YFSETQ. The CDR3 sequence is CASSLTDPSYEQYF.

This chain connects TRBV9 to TRBJ1-1. Germline V lookup: CDR1 SGDLS, CDR2 YYNGEE. The CDR3 is 14 amino acids. The CDR3 sequence is CASSVGFGNHEAFF.

This sequence joins TRBV10-2 and TRBJ2-1; TCRdb gives TRBD2 as the D gene, but with no DNA this cannot be confirmed. The CDR3 loop spans 17 amino acids. Germline CDR1 and CDR2: WSHSY and SAAADI. CDR3: CASRGFRGRANTNEQFF.

V and J are TRBV25-1 and TRBJ1-1; without DNA, the TCRdb call of TRBD1 cannot be checked. This CDR3 has 16 amino acids. CDR1 and CDR2 (germline): MGHDK, SYGVNS. CDR3 protein: CASSVGHRGLDTEAFF.

The CDR3 region is CASSLQTHSYNEQFF. The chain recombines TRBV11-2 with TRBJ2-1. The CDR3 spans 15 residues. Germline assignment: CDR1 SGHAT and CDR2 FQNNGV.

The rearrangement links TRBV9 to TRBJ2-7; TCRdb reports TRBD1, a call that lacks DNA to check it against. Germline V gene sequence: CDR1 SGDLS, CDR2 YYNGEE. This CDR3 comprises 14 residues. CDR3 protein: CASSATTGIYEQYF. Looking up the rest from reference TRBV9 and TRBJ2-7 gives the full variable domain: DSGVTQTPKHLITATGQRVTLRCSPRSGDLSVYWYQQSLDQGLQFLIQYYNGEERAKGNILERFSAQQFPDLHSELNLSSLELGDSALYFCASSATTGIYEQYFGPGTRLTVT.

The V and J genes are TRBV9 and TRBJ2-1; absent DNA, TCRdb's TRBD2 call cannot be checked. Germline V gene lookup returns CDR1 SGDLS and CDR2 YYNGEE. This CDR3 comprises 17 residues. CDR3 sequence reads: CASSAYPTSGTYNEQFF.

The CDR3 protein is CSARERLAGVNEQFF. This chain joins TRBV20-1 and TRBJ2-1; TCRdb's assignment of TRBD2 cannot be checked, as there is no DNA. The CDR3 has 15 residues. Germline V gene lookup returns CDR1 DFQATT and CDR2 SNEGSKA (reference sequence).

CDR3 sequence: CASSFPDPRETQYF. The chain combines TRBV11-2 with TRBJ2-5; TCRdb indicates TRBD2, and absent DNA this call remains unverified. CDR1 SGHAT and CDR2 FQNNGV come from the germline V gene. CDR3 size: 14 residues.